These T cell receptor beta chains were read from a single sample in a study of T cells in narcolepsy. Using immunoSEQ multiplex PCR, the repertoire was profiled, and TCRdb retains in-frame clones only, with some absent. Of 25,000 to 35,000 clones in the sample, around 82% were seen once. The specimen was CD45RA- memory CD4+ T cells from PBMCs. These receptor sequences come from a human donor with narcolepsy. Each CDR3 is given with its conserved first and last residue. D genes are given only for firm matches. Not all rows give a size; the values are once, few, many and, for expanded clones, a class.

>TRBV7-8|-|TRBJ2-1|-
CASSNKRVSSYNEQFF
TGTGCCAGCAGCAACAAGCGGGTAAGCTCCTACAATGAGCAGTTCTTC
>TRBV19|-|TRBJ2-2|TRBD1
CASSALGQRNTGELFF
TGTGCCAGTAGTGCATTGGGACAGAGGAACACCGGGGAGCTGTTTTTT
>TRBV5-4|-|TRBJ2-1|TRBD1
CASSSDRFRNEQFF
TGTGCCAGCAGCTCGGACAGGTTTAGGAATGAGCAGTTCTTC
>TRBV28|-|TRBJ1-1|TRBD1
CASSPTGGYTEAFF
TGTGCCAGCAGTCCCACAGGGGGCTACACTGAAGCTTTCTTT
>TRBV6-1|-|TRBJ1-2|-
CASSEAPGQSYGYTF
TGTGCCAGCAGTGAAGCGCCCGGACAGAGCTATGGCTACACCTTC
>TRBV12-1|-|TRBJ2-1|-
CASSFHEQFF
TGTGCCAGCAGCTTCCATGAGCAGTTCTTC
>TRBV29-1|-|TRBJ1-5|TRBD1
CSVILGTGASNQPQHF
TGCAGCGTCATCTTGGGGACAGGGGCCAGCAATCAGCCCCAGCATTTT
>TRBV19|-|TRBJ1-2|-
CASSMGGRGYTF
TGTGCCAGTAGTATGGGTGGCCGCGGCTACACCTTC
>TRBV5-1|few|TRBJ1-6|-
CASSPGGLDNSPLHF
TGCGCCAGCAGCCCGGGGGGCTTGGATAATTCACCCCTCCACTTT
>TRBV29-1|-|TRBJ2-3|-
CSVEKTRRFTDTQYF
TGCAGCGTTGAGAAGACCCGAAGATTCACAGATACGCAGTATTTT
>TRBV14|-|TRBJ2-5|-
CASSHQETQYF
TGTGCCAGCAGCCACCAAGAGACCCAGTACTTC
>TRBV28|once|TRBJ2-7|-
CASSQGSYEQYF
TGTGCCAGCAGCCAGGGCTCCTACGAGCAGTACTTC
>TRBV9|-|TRBJ2-1|-
CASSPRRAGSYNEQFF
TGTGCCAGCAGCCCCCGGAGGGCAGGATCCTACAATGAGCAGTTCTTC
>TRBV14|-|TRBJ1-5|-
CASSRGGVNQPQHF
TGTGCCAGCAGCCGAGGCGGGGTTAATCAGCCCCAGCATTTT
>TRBV18|-|TRBJ2-7|-
CASSPRLDFYEQYF
TGTGCCAGCTCACCCCGACTAGACTTCTACGAGCAGTACTTC